These 15 T cell receptor beta chains were sequenced from one sample in a study of tumor-infiltrating lymphocytes in oesophageal squamous cell carcinoma. One entry per CDR3 protein, called by TCRdb with MiXCR from the PCR reads. The table lists tens of thousands of distinct CDR3 sequences, around 37% of them singletons. Material for sequencing was esophageal tumor tissue. The receptors derive from a female donor with esophageal squamous cell carcinoma.

With regard to this clonotype: This CDR3 is missing its conserved last phenylalanine or tryptophan, likely due to a read error. The limits of the CDR3 on the DNA are not certain, so only TCRdb's listed CDR3 is given. The V gene is TRBV12-3 or TRBV12-4, the J gene TRBJ2-4; TRBD1, the table's D call, was not compared with the DNA. The CDR3 is 11 amino acids in total, end residues counted. CDR3: CASSLGGTGTG.

This chain joins TRBV19 and TRBJ1-1, with a weak D call TRBD1 (6 bases). Trimming took 3 bases from V and 1 from J, leaving 6 bases between them. Looked up from germline, CDR1 is LNHDA and CDR2 is SQIVND (reference sequence). The CDR3 extends over 13 amino acids. In DNA form, the CDR3 reads TGTGCCAGTAGTATGACAGGGAACACTGAAGCTTTCTTT. It is translated as CASSMTGNTEAFF.

J is TRBJ2-1 and V is TRBV3-1; D remains unclear. Trimming left V 4 bases short and J 6 bases short, with 7 bases between. Germline CDR1 and CDR2: LGHDT and YNNKEL (reference sequence). This CDR3 contains 12 residues. For the CDR3, the DNA is TGTGCCAGCAGCCTTCTGCTCAATGAGCAGTTCTTC. This codes for CASSLLLNEQFF.

The chain employs TRBV24-1 and TRBJ2-7, with D hard to call. The germline gives CDR1 KGHDR, CDR2 SFDVKD. The CDR3 is 15 residues long. V lost 2 bases to trimming and J lost 2 bases, with 12 bases between them. CDR3 sequence: CATSDSIGRTYEQYF. CDR3 DNA sequence: TGTGCCACCAGTGATTCCATCGGACGGACCTACGAGCAGTACTTC.

The chain recombines TRBV7-8 with TRBJ2-5, with TRBD1 identical over 11 bases. V was clipped by 4 bases and J by 5 bases; unmatched bases: 12. The length of the CDR3 is 17 residues. Germline-derived CDR1 and CDR2 are SGHVS and FQNEAQ. The CDR3 here is CASSSIRDRGFWETQYF. The CDR3 coding sequence is TGTGCCAGCAGCTCCATACGGGACAGGGGGTTCTGGGAGACCCAGTACTTC.

DNA for the CDR3: TGTGCCAGCAGTTTAGGAGGGGGCCCTAGGTCTGGGGCCAACGTCCTGACTTTC. It codes for CASSLGGGPRSGANVLTF. The chain recombines TRBV12-3 or TRBV12-4 with TRBJ2-6; 7 bases match TRBD1. With V trimmed by 1 base and J by 1 base, 7 bases remained unmatched. The CDR3 runs to 18 residues.

Points on this clonotype: This may be a read error: a much more frequent sequence differs by one nucleotide. The gene calls are TRBV18 and TRBJ2-5; D may be TRBD2 (6 bases). The V gene's germline CDR1 is KGHSH and CDR2 LQKENI. The CDR3 extends over 13 amino acids. Trimming pared 6 bases from V and 11 bases from J, leaving 19 bases between. The CDR3 DNA reads TGTGCCAGCTCGGGGGGTATTGACAATGAGCAGTACTTC. It is translated as CASSGGIDNEQYF. Using reference TRBV18 and TRBJ2-5 for the parts outside the CDR3, the full variable domain is NAGVMQNPRHLVRRRGQEARLRCSPMKGHSHVYWYRQLPEEGLKFMVYLQKENIIDESGMPKERFSAEFPKEGPSILRIQQVVRGDSAAYFCASSGGIDNEQYFGPGTRLLVL.

At least ten counts were recorded for this clonotype. The V call is TRBV6-4, the J call TRBJ1-2, with a tentative D call TRBD1 (5 bases). The CDR3 loop spans 13 amino acids. CDR1 is MRHNA and CDR2 is SNTAGT in the germline V gene. Trimming shortened V by 6 bases and J by 5 bases, and 13 bases separated the two germline ends. As DNA, the CDR3 is TGTGCCAGCAGGAGACAGCAACAGTATGGCTACACCTTC. It is translated as CASRRQQQYGYTF.

This clonotype was detected ten times or more. The CDR3 bases are TGTGCCAGCAGCCCTGCGAGGGCTTCTGGCTACACCTTC. It specifies CASSPARASGYTF. The chain links TRBV14 to TRBJ1-2; D not resolved. This CDR3 spans 13 amino acids. The V and J ends lost 4 bases and 7 bases respectively, with 13 bases between them. Germline V gene lookup returns CDR1 SGHDN and CDR2 FVKESK.

This clonotype was observed a few times. The gene calls are TRBV9 and TRBJ2-5; D gene unclear. The J call could be wrong; TRBJ2-7 is a better fit for the DNA end. CDR1 SGDLS and CDR2 YYNGEE come from the germline V gene. CDR3 length equals 15 residues. The DNA for the CDR3 is TGTGCCAGCAGCGTAGCGGCGGTTAGTTTGGGCGAGCAGTACTTC. It yields the protein CASSVAAVSLGEQYF.

CDR3: CAWSGGDNQPQHF. The CDR3 DNA reads TGTGCCTGGAGTGGGGGAGACAATCAGCCCCAGCATTTT. The chain combines TRBV30 with TRBJ1-5; D gene ambiguous. The V end lost 1 base, the J end lost 3 bases, and 7 bases lay between the germline ends. This CDR3 has 13 residues. CDR1 is GTSNPN, CDR2 SVGIG, per germline (reference sequence). The full variable domain, in which reference TRBV30 and TRBJ1-5 provide the parts outside the CDR3, is SQTIHQWPATLVQPVGSPLSLECTVEGTSNPNLYWYRQAAGRGLQLLFYSVGIGQISSEVPQNLSASRPQDRQFILSSKKLLLSDSGFYLCAWSGGDNQPQHFGDGTRLSIL.

This clonotype has only a few counts. The V call is TRBV7-3, the J call TRBJ2-3, with unresolved D. The CDR3 extends over 13 amino acids. Trimming removed 5 bases at V and 3 bases at J, with 9 bases between. CDR1 is SGHTA, CDR2 FQGTGA, per germline. DNA for the CDR3: TGTGCCAGCAGCAGAACCTGGACAGATACGCAGTATTTT. Translated, it gives CASSRTWTDTQYF.

This clonotype appeared many times. J is TRBJ2-5 and V is TRBV18; 8 bases line up with TRBD1. The V segment lost 3 bases and the J segment 3 bases; nucleotides outside the gene matches: 0. CDR3 length equals 13 residues. Germline values: CDR1 KGHSH, CDR2 LQKENI. In DNA, the CDR3 is TGTGCCAGCTCACCGACAGGGGAAGAGACCCAGTACTTC. Translated, it gives CASSPTGEETQYF.

The J gene is TRBJ2-3, the V gene TRBV5-1; maybe TRBD1 (6 bases). CDR3 length: 15 residues. Trimming cost V 4 bases and J 11 bases, with 23 bases left between them. Germline CDR1 is SGHRS and CDR2 is YFSETQ. The CDR3 reads CASSRNTDSAYEQYF. In nucleotides, the CDR3 is TGCGCCAGCAGCCGAAACACGGACAGCGCCTACGAGCAGTATTTT.

Comment on this clonotype: The junction and the germline gene differ at one end; a read error may be behind it. This chain links TRBV7-6 with TRBJ1-6; the match to TRBD1 covers 7 bases. The CDR3 spans 14 residues. Germline loops: CDR1 SGHVS, CDR2 FNYEAQ. The CDR3 sequence: CASSSQGVSYEQYF. The CDR3 DNA follows: TGTGCCAGCAGCTCGCAGGGGGTCTCCTACGAGCAGTACTTT.